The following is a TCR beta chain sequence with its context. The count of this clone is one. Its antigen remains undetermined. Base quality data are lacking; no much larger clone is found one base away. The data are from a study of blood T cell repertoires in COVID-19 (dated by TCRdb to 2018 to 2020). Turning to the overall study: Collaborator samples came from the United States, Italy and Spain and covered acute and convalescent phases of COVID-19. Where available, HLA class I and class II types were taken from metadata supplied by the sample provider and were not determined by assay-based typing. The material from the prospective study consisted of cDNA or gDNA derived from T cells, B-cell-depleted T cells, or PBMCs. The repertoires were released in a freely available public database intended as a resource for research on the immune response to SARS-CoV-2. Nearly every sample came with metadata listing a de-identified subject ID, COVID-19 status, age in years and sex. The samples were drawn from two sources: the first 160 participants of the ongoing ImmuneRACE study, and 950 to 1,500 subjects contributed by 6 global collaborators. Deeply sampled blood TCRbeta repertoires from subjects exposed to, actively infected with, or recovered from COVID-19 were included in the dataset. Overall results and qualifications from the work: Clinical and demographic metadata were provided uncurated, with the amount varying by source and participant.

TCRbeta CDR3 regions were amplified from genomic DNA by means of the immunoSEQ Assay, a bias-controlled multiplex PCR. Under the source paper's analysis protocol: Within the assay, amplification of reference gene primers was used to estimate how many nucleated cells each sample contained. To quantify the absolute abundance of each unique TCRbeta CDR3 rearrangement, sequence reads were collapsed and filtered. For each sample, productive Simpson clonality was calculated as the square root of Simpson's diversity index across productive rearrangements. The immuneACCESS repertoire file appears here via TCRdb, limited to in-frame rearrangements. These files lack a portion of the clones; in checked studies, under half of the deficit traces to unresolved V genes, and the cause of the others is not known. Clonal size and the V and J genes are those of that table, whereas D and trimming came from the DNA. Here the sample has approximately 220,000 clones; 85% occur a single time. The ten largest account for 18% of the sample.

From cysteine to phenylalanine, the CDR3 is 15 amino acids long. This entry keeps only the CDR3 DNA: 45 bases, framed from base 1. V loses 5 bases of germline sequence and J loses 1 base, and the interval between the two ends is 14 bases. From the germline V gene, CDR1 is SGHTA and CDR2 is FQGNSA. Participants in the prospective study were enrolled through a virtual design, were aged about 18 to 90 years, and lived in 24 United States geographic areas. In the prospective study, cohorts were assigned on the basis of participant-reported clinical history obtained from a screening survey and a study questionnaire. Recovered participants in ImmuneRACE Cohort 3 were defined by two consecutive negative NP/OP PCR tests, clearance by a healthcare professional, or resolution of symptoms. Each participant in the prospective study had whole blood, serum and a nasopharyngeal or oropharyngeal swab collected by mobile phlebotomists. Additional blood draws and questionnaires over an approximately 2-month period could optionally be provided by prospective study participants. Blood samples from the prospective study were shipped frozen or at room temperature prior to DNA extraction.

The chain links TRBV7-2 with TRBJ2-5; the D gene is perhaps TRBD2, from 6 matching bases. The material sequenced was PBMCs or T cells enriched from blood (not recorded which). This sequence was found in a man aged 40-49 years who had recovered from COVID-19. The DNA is TGTGCCAGCAGCAAGGGACTCATCTTCCAAGAGACCCAGTACTTC. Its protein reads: CASSKGLIFQETQYF.